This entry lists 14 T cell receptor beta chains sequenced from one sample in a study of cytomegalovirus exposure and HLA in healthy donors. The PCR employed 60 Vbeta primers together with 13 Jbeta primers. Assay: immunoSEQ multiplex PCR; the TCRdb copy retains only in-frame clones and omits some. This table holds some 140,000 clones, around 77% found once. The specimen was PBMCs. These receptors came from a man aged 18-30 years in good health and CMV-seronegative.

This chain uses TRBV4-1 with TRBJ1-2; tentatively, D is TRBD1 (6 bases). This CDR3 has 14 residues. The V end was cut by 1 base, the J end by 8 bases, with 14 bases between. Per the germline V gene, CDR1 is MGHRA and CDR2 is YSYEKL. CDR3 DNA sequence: TGCGCCAGCAGCCAAGTCAACAGGGAAGGAGGCTACACCTTC. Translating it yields CASSQVNREGGYTF.

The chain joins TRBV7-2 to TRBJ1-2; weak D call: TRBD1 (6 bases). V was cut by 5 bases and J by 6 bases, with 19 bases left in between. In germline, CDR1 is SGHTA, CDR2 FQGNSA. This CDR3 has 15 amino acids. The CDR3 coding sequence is TGTGCCAGCAGCGCTTCCGGGACACCAAGGAATGGCTACACCTTC. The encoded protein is CASSASGTPRNGYTF.

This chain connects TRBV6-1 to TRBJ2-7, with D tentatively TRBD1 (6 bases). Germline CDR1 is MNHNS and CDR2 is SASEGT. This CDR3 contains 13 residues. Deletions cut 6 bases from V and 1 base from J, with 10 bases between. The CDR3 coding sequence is TGTGCCAGCAGCCCAAGGGGGTCCTACGAGCAGTACTTC. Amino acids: CASSPRGSYEQYF.

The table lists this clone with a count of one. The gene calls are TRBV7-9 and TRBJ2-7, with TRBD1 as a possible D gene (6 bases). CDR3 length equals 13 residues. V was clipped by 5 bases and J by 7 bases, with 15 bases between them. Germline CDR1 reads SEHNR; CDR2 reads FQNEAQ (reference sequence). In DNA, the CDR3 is TGTGCCAGCAGCCCTGGACAGACGAGTGAGCAGTACTTC. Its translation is CASSPGQTSEQYF.

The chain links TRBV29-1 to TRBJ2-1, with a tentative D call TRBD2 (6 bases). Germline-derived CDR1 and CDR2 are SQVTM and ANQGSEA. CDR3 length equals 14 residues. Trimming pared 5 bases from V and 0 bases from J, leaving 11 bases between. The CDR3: CSVQRRGSYNEQFF. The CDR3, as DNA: TGCAGCGTTCAGAGGAGGGGCTCCTACAATGAGCAGTTCTTC.

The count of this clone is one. The CDR3 bases are TGTGCCAGTAGTCCCCGGAGGGACTATGGCTACACCTTC. It translates to CASSPRRDYGYTF. The V call is TRBV19, the J call TRBJ1-2; D gene uncertain. CDR3 size: 13 residues. Germline CDR1 is LNHDA and CDR2 is SQIVND (reference sequence). Trimming left V 5 bases short and J 3 bases short, with 10 bases between.

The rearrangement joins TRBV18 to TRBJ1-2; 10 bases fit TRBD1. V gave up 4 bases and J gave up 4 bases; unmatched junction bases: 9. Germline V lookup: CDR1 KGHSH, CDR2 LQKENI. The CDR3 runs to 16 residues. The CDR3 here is CASSQGQGSAGYGYTF. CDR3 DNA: TGTGCCAGCTCACAGGGACAGGGGAGCGCGGGCTATGGCTACACCTTC.

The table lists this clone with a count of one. As DNA, the CDR3 is TGTGCCAGCAGCCCCGGGACAGCGATCTCAACTAATGAAAAACTGTTTTTT. Translation gives CASSPGTAISTNEKLFF. The chain recombines TRBV5-4 with TRBJ1-4, with 7 positions matching TRBD1. CDR1 is SGHNT, CDR2 YYREEE, per germline (reference sequence). This CDR3 is 17 amino acids long. V was clipped by 4 bases and J by 0 bases; unmatched bases: 9. Full variable domain (missing parts from reference TRBV5-4 and TRBJ1-4): ETGVTQSPTHLIKTRGQQVTLRCSSQSGHNTVSWYQQALGQGPQFIFQYYREEENGRGNFPPRFSGLQFPNYSSELNVNALELDDSALYLCASSPGTAISTNEKLFFGSGTQLSVL.

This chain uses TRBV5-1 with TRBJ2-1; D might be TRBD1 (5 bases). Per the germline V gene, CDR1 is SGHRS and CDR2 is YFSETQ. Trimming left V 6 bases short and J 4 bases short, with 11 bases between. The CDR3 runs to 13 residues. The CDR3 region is CASNPGWYNEQFF. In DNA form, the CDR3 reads TGCGCCAGCAACCCAGGGTGGTACAATGAGCAGTTCTTC.

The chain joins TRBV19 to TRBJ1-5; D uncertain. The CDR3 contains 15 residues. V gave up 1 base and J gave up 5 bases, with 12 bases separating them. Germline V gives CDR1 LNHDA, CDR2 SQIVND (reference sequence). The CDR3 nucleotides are TGTGCCAGTAGTATAGTGGCAGGCGGGTATCAGCCCCAGCATTTT. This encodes CASSIVAGGYQPQHF.

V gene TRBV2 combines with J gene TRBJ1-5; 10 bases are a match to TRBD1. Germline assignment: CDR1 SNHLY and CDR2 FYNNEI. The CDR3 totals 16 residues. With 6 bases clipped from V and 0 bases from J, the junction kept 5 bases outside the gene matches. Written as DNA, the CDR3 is TGTGCCAGCAGCGACGGGACAGGGGTTAGCAATCAGCCCCAGCATTTT. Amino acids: CASSDGTGVSNQPQHF.

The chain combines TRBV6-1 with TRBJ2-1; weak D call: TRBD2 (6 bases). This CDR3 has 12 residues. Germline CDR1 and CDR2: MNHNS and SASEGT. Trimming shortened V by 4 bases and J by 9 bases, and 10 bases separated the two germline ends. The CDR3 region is CASSGGGCEQFF. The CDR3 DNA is TGTGCCAGCAGTGGAGGAGGGTGTGAGCAGTTCTTC.

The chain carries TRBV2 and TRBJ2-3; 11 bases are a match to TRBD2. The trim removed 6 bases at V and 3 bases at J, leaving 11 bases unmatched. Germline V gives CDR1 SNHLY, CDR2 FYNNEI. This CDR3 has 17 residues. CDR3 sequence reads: CASRSIAGGYRTDTQYF. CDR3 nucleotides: TGTGCCAGCAGGTCCATAGCGGGGGGGTATCGGACAGATACGCAGTATTTT. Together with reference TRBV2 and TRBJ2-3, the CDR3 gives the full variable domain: EPEVTQTPSHQVTQMGQEVILRCVPISNHLYFYWYRQILGQKVEFLVSFYNNEISEKSEIFDDQFSVERPDGSNFTLKIRSTKLEDSAMYFCASRSIAGGYRTDTQYFGPGTRLTVL.

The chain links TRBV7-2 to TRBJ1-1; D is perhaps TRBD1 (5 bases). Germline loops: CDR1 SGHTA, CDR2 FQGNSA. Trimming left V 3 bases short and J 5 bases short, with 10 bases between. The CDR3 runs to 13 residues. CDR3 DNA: TGTGCCAGCAGCTTGGGGGAGGGTACTGAAGCTTTCTTT. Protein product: CASSLGEGTEAFF.